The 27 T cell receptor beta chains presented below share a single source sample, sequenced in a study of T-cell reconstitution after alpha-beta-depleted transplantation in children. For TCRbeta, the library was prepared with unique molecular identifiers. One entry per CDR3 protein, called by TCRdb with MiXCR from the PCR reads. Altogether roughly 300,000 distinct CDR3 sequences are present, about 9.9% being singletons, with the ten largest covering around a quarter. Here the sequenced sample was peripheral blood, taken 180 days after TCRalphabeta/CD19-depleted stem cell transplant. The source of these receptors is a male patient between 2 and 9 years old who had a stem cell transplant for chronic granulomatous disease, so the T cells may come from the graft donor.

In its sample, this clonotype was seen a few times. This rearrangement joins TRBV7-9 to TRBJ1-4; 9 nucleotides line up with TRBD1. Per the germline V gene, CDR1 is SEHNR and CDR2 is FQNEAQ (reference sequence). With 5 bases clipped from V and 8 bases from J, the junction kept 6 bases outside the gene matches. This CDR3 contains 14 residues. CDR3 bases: TGTGCCAGCAGCCAGGGACAGGGTTGGGAAAAACTGTTTTTT. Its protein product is CASSQGQGWEKLFF. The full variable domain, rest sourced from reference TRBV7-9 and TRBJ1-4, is DTGVSQNPRHKITKRGQNVTFRCDPISEHNRLYWYRQTLGQGPEFLTYFQNEAQLEKSRLLSDRFSAERPKGSFSTLEIQRTEQGDSAMYLCASSQGQGWEKLFFGSGTQLSVL.

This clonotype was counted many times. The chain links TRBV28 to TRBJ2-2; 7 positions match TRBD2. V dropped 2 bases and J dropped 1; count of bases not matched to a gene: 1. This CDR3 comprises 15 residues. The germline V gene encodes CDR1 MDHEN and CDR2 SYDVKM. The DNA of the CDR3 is TGTGCCAGCAGTTTAAGCGGGAAGAACACCGGGGAGCTGTTTTTT. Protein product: CASSLSGKNTGELFF.

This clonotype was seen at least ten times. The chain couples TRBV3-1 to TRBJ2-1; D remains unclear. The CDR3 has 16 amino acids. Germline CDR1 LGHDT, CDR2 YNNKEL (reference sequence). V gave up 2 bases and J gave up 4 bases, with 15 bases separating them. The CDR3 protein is CASSQHIIQGYNEQFF. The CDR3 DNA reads TGTGCCAGCAGCCAACACATAATCCAAGGTTACAATGAGCAGTTCTTC.

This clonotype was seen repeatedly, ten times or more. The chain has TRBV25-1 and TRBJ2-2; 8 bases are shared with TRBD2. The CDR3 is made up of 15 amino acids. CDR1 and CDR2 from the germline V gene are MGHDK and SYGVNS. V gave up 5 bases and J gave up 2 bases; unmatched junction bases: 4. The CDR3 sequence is CASSKLAANTGELFF. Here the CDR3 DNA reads TGTGCCAGCAGTAAACTAGCGGCTAACACCGGGGAGCTGTTTTTT.

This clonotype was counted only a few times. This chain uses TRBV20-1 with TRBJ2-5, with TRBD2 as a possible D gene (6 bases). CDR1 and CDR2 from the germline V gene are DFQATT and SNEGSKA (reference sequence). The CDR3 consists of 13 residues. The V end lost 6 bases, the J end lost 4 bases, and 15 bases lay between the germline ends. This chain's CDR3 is CSAGEDSRETQYF. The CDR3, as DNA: TGCAGTGCCGGGGAGGACTCCCGAGAGACCCAGTACTTC.

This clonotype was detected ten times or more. CDR3 coding DNA: TGTGCCAGCAGCACCTTGGGGGAGGTGGAGACCCAGTACTTC. Translated: CASSTLGEVETQYF. This chain connects TRBV5-4 to TRBJ2-5, with a tentative D call TRBD2 (6 bases). Per the germline V gene, CDR1 is SGHNT and CDR2 is YYREEE (reference sequence). The V end was cut by 4 bases, the J end by 5 bases, with 15 bases between. The CDR3 sequence is 14 residues long.

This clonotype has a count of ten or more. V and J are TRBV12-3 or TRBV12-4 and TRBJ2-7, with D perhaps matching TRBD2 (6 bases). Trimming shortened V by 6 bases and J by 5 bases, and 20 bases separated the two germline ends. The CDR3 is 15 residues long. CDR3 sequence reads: CASRKGVGGFDEQYF. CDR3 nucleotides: TGTGCCAGCAGAAAAGGGGTGGGAGGCTTCGACGAGCAGTACTTC.

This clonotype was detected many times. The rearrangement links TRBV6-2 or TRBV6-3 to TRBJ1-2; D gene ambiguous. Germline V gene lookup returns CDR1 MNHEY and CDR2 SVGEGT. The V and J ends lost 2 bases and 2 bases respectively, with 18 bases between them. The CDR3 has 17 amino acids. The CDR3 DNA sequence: TGTGCCAGCAGTTACGGCCCATGGGAGGGAAACAACTATGGCTACACCTTC. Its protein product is CASSYGPWEGNNYGYTF.

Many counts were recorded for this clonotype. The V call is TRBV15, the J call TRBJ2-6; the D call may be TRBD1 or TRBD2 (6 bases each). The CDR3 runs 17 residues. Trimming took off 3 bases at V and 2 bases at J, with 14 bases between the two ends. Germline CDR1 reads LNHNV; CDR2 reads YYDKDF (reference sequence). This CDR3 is CATSREGTGTGANVLTF. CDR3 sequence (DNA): TGTGCCACCAGCAGGGAGGGAACAGGGACTGGGGCCAACGTCCTGACTTTC. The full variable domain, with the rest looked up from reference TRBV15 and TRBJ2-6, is DAMVIQNPRYQVTQFGKPVTLSCSQTLNHNVMYWYQQKSSQAPKLLFHYYDKDFNNEADTPDNFQSRRPNTSFCFLDIRSPGLGDTAMYLCATSREGTGTGANVLTFGAGSRLTVL.

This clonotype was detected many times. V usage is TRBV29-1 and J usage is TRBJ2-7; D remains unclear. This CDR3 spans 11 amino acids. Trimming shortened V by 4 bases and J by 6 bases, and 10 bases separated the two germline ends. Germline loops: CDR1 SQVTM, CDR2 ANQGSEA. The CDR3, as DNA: TGCAGCGTTGGGGCGACTGTCGAGCAGTACTTC. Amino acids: CSVGATVEQYF.

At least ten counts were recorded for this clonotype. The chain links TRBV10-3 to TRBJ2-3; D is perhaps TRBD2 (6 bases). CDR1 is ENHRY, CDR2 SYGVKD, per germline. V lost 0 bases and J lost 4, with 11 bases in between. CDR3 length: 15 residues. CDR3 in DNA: TGTGCCATCAGTGAGTCGGGCGGGGATGCAGATACGCAGTATTTT. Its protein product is CAISESGGDADTQYF.

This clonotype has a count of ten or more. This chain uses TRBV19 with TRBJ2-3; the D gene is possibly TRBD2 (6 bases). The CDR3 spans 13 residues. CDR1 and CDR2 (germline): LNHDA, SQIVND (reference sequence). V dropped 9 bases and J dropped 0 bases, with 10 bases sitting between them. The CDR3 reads CASGGASTDTQYF. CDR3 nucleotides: TGTGCCAGCGGGGGAGCTAGCACAGATACGCAGTATTTT.

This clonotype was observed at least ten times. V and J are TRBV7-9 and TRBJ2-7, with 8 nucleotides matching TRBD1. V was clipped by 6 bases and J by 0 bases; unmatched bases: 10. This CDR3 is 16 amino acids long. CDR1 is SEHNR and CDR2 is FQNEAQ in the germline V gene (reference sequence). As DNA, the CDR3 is TGTGCCAGCAGACGAACCGGGACAGGCAGCTCCTACGAGCAGTACTTC. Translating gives CASRRTGTGSSYEQYF. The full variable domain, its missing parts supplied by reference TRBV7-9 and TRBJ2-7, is DTGVSQNPRHKITKRGQNVTFRCDPISEHNRLYWYRQTLGQGPEFLTYFQNEAQLEKSRLLSDRFSAERPKGSFSTLEIQRTEQGDSAMYLCASRRTGTGSSYEQYFGPGTRLTVT.

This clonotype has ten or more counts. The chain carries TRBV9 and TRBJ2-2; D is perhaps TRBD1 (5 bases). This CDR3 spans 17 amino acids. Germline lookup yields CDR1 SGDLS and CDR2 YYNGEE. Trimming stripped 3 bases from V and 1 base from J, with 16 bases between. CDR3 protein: CASSGEFTGLNTGELFF. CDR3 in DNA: TGTGCCAGCAGCGGAGAGTTCACAGGTTTGAACACCGGGGAGCTGTTTTTT.

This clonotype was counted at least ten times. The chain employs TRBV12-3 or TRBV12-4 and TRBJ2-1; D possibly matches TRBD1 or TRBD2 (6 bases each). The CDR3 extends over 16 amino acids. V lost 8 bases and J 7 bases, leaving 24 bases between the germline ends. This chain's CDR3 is CASVFSTGNRGNEQFF. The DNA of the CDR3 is TGTGCCAGCGTATTCTCCACAGGGAACCGGGGGAATGAGCAGTTCTTC.

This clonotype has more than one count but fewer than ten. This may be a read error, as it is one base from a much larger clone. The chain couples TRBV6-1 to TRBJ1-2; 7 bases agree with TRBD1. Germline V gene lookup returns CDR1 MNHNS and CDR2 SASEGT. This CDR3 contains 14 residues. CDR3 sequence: CASSKPGGLYGDTF. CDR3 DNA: TGTGCCAGCAGTAAACCAGGGGGTTTATATGGCGACACCTTC.

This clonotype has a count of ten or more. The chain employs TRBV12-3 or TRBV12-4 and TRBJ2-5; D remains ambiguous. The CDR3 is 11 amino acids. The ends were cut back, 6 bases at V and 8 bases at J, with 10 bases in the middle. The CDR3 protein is CASSDTETQYF. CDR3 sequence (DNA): TGTGCCAGCAGCGATACTGAAACCCAGTACTTC.

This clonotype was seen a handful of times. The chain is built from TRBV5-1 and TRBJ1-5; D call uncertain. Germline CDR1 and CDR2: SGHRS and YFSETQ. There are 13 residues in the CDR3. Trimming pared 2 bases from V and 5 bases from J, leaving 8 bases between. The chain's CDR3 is CASSFVPDQPQHF. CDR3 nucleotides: TGCGCCAGCAGCTTCGTTCCTGATCAGCCCCAGCATTTT.

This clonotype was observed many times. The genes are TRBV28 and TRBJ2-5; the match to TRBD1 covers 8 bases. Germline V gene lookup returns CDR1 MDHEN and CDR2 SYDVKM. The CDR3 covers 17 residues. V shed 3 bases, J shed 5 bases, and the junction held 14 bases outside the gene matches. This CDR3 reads CASSFSLDRGPWETQYF. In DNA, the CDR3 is TGTGCCAGCAGTTTCAGCCTCGACAGGGGACCCTGGGAGACCCAGTACTTC.

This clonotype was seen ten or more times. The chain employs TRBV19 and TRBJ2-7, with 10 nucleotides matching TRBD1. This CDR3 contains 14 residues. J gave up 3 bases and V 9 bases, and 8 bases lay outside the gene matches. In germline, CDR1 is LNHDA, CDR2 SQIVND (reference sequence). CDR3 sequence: CASSPGQGLYEQYF. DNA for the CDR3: TGTGCCAGCAGTCCGGGACAGGGGCTCTACGAGCAGTACTTC.

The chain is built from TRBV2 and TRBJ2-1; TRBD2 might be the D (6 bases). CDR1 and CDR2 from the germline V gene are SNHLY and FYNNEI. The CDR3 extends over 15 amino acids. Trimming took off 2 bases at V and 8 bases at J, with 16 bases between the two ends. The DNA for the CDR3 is TGTGCCAGCAGTGAAAGGCGGGACTCCCCGGATGAGCAGTTCTTC. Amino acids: CASSERRDSPDEQFF.

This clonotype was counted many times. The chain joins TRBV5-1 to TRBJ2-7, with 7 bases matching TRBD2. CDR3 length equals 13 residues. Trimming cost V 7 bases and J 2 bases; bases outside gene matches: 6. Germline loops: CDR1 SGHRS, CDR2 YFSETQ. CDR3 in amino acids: CASGGGTTYEQYF. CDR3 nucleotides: TGCGCCAGCGGTGGGGGGACTACCTACGAGCAGTACTTC. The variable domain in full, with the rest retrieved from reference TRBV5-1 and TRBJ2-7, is KAGVTQTPRYLIKTRGQQVTLSCSPISGHRSVSWYQQTPGQGLQFLFEYFSETQRNKGNFPGRFSGRQFSNSRSEMNVSTLELGDSALYLCASGGGTTYEQYFGPGTRLTVT.

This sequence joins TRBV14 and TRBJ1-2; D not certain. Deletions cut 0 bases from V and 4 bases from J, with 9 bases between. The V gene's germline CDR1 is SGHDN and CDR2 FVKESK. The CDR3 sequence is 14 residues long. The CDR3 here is CASSQDRVFYGYTF. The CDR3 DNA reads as TGTGCCAGCAGCCAAGACCGGGTCTTCTATGGCTACACCTTC.

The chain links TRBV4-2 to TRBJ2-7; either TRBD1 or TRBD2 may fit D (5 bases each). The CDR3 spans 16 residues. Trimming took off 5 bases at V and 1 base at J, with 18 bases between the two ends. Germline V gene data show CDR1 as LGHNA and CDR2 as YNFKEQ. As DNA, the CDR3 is TGTGCCAGCAGCGCTGGGGGAGAAAACCCTTCCTACGAGCAGTACTTC. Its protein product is CASSAGGENPSYEQYF.

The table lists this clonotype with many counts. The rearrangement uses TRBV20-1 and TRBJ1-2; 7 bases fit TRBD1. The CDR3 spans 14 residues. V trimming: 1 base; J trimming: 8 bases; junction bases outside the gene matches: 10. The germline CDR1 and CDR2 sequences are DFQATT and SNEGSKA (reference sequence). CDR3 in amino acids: CSARGDRPGGGYTF. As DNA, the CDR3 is TGCAGTGCTAGAGGGGACAGACCAGGAGGAGGCTACACCTTC.

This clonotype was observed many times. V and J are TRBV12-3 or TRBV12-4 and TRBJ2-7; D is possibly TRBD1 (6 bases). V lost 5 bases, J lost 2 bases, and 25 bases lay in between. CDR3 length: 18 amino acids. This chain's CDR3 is CASSNRGRRGTWTYEQYF. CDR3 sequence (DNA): TGTGCCAGCAGTAACCGTGGACGCAGGGGAACTTGGACCTACGAGCAGTACTTC.

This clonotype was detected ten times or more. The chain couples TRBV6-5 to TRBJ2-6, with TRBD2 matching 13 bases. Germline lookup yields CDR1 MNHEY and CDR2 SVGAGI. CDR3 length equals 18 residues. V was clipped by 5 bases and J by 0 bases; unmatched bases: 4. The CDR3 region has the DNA TGTGCCAGCAGTACGACTAGCGGGAGGCACTCTGGGGCCAACGTCCTGACTTTC. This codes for CASSTTSGRHSGANVLTF.